The sequence of this T cell receptor beta chain was determined in a study of shared clonotypes between healthy human individuals. Study-wide context: Three CD4 naive, three CD4 memory, two CD8 naive and one CD8 memory plate were used per donor.

As concerns this clone: The antigen is not known.

Study observations and caveats: Naive subsets generally had larger estimated richness than memory subsets. Expectations were that clonotype sharing among donors would be affected by sequencing depth.

All donors qualified as healthy HIV-negative adults and had experienced no recent acute infections or vaccinations. The assay was immunoSEQ multiplex PCR, and TCRdb's table has in-frame clones only and misses some. The sample contains some 1.5 million clones, approximately 98% of which appear only once. This CDR3 has 15 residues. Germline V gene lookup returns CDR1 LNHDA and CDR2 SQIVND (reference sequence). V was trimmed by 5 bases and J by 3 bases, leaving 14 bases between them. The chain employs TRBV19 and TRBJ2-1; D gene ambiguous. What was sequenced was naive CD4+ T cells sorted from blood. As to subset: CD45RA+ positively selected. The receptor's source is a man between 25 and 39 years old in good health. The CDR3, as DNA: TGTGCCAGTAGTCCAGACATCCATAACTACAATGAGCAGTTCTTC. Its translation is CASSPDIHNYNEQFF.